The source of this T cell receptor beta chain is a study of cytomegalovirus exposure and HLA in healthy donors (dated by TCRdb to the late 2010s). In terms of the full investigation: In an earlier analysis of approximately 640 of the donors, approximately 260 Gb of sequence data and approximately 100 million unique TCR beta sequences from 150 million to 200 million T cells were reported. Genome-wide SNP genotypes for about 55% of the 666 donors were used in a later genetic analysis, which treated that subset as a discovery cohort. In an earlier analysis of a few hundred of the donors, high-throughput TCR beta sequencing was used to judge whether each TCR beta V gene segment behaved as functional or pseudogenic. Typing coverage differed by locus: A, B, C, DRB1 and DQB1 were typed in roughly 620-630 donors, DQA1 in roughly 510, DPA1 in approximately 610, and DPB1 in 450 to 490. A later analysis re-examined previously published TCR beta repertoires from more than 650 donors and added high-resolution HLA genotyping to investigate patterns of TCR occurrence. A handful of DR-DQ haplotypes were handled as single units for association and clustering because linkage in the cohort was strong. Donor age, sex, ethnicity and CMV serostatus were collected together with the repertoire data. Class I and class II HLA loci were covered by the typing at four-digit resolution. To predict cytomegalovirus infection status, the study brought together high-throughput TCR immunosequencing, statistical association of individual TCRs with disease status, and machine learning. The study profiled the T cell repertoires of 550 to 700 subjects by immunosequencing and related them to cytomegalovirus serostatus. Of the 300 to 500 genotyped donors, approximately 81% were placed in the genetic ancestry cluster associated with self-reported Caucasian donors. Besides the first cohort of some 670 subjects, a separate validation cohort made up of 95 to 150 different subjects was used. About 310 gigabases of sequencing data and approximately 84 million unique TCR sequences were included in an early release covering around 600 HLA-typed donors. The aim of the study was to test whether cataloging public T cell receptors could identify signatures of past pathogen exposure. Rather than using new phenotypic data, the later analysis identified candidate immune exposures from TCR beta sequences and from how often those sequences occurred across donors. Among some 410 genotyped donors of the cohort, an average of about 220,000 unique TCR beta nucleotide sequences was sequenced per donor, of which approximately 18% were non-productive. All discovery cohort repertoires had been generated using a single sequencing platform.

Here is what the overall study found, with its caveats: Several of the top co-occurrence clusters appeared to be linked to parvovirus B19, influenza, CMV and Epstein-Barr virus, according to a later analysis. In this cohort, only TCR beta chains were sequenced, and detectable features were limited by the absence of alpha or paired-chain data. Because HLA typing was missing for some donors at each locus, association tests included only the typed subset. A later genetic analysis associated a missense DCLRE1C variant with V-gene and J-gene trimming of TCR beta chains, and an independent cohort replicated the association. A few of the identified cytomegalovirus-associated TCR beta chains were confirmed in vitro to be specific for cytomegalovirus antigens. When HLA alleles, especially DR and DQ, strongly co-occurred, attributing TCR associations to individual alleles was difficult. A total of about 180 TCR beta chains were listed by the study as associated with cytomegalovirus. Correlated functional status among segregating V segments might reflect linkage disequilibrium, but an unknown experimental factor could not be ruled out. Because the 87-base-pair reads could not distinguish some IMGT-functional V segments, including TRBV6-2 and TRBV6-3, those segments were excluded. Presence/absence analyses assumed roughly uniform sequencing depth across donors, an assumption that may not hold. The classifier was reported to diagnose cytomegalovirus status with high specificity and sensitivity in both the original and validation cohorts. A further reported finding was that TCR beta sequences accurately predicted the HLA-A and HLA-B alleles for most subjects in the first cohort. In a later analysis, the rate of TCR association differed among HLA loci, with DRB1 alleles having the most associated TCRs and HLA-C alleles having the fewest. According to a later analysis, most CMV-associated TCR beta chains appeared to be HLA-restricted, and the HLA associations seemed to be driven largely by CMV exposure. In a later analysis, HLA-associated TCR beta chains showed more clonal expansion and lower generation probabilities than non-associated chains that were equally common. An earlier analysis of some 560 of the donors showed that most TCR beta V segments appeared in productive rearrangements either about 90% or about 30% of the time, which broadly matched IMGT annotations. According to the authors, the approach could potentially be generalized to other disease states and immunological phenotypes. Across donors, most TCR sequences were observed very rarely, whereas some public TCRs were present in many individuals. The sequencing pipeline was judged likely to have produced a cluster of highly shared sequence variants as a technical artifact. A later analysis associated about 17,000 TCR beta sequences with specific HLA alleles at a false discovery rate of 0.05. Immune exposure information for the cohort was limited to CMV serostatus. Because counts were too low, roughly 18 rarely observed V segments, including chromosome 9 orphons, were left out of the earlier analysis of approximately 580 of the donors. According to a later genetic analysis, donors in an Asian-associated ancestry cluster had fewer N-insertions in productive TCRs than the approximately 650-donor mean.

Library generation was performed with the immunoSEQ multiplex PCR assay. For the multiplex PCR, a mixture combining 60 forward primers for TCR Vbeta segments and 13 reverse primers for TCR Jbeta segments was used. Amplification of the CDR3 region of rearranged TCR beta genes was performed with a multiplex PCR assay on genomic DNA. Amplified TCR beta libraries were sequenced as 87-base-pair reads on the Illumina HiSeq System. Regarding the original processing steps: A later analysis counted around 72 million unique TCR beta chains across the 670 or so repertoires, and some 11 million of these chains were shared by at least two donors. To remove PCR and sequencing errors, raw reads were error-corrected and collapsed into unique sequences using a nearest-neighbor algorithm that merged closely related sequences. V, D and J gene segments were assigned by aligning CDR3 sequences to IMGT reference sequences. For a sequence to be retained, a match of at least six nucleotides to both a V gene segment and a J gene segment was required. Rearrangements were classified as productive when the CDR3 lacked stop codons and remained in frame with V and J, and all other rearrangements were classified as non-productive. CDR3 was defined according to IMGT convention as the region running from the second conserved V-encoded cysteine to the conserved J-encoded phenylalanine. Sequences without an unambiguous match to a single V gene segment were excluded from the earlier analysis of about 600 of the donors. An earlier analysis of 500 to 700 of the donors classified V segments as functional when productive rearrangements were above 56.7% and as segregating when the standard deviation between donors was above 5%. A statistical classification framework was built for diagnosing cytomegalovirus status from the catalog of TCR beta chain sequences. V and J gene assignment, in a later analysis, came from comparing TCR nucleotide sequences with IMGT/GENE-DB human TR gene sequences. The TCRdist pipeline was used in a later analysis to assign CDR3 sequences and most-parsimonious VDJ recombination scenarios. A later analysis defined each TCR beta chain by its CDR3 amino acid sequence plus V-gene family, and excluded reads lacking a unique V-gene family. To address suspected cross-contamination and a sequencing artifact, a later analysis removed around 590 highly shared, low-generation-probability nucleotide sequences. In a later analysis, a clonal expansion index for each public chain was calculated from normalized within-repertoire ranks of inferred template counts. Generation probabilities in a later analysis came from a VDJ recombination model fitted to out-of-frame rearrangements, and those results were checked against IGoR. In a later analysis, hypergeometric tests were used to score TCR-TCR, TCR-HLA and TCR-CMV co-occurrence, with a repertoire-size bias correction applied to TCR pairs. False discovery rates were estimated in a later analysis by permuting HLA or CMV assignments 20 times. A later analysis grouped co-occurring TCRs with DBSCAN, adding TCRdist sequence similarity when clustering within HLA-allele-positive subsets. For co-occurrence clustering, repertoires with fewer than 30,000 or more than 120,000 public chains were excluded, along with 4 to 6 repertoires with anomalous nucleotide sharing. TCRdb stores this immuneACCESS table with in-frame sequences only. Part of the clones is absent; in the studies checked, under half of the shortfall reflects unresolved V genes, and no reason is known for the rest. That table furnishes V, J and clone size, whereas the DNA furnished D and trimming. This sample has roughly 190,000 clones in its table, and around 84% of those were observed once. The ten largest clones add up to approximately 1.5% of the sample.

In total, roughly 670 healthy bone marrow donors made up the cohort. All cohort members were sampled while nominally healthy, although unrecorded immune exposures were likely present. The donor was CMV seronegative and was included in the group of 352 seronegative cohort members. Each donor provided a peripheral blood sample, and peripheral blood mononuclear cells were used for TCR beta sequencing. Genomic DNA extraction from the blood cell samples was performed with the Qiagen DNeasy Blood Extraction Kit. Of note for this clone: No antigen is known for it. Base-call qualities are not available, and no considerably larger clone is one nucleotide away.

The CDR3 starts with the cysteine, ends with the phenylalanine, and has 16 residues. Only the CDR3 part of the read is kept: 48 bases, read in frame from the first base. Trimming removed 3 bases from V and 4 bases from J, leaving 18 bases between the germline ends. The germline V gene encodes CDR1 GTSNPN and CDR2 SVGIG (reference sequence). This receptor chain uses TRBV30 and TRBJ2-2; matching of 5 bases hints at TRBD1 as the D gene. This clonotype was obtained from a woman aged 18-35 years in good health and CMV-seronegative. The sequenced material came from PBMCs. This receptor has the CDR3 CAWRSGLTPSTGELFF. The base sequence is TGTGCCTGGAGATCAGGGTTAACCCCGAGCACCGGGGAGCTGTTTTTT.